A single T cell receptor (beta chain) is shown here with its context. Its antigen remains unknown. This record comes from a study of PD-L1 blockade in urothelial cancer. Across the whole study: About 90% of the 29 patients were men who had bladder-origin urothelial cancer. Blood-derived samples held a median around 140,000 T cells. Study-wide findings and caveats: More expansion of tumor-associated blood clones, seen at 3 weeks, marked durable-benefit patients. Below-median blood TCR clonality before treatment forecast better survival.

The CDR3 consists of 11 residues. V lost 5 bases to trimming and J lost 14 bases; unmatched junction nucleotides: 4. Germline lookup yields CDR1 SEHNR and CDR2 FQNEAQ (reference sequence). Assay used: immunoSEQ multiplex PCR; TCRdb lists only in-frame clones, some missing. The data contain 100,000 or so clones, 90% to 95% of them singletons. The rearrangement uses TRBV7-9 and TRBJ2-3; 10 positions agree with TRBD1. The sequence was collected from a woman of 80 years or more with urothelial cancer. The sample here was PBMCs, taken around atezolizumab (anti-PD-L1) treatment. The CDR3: CASSLGQGLYF. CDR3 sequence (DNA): TGTGCCAGCAGCCTGGGACAGGGGTTGTATTTT.